The clone carrying this T cell receptor beta chain was detected ten times or more. What it binds is not known. This sample stems from a study of metastatic and nonmetastatic thyroid tumors. Study outcomes and limitations: It was reported that TCR beta diversity was significantly higher in malignant thyroid tumors than benign nodules, in blood and tumor.

Patients had received no treatment of any kind before thyroid surgery. Deletions cut 2 bases from V and 10 bases from J, with 10 bases between. The CDR3 covers 12 residues. Germline CDR1 reads SGHDT; CDR2 reads YYEEEE. TCRdb re-analyzed the PCR reads through MiXCR. Of 15,000 to 20,000 clones detected, 10% to 15% appear once; the ten largest clones hold approximately 30%. The sequence was obtained from a female donor with papillary thyroid cancer or a benign thyroid nodule (not recorded which). Some clones in this sample may be carry-over from other donors' samples. Source material: blood. The V gene is TRBV5-6, the J gene TRBJ2-1; D is ambiguous. Written as DNA, the CDR3 is TGTGCCAGCAGCTTTTGGCTCAGAGAGCAGTTCTTC. This translates into CASSFWLREQFF.